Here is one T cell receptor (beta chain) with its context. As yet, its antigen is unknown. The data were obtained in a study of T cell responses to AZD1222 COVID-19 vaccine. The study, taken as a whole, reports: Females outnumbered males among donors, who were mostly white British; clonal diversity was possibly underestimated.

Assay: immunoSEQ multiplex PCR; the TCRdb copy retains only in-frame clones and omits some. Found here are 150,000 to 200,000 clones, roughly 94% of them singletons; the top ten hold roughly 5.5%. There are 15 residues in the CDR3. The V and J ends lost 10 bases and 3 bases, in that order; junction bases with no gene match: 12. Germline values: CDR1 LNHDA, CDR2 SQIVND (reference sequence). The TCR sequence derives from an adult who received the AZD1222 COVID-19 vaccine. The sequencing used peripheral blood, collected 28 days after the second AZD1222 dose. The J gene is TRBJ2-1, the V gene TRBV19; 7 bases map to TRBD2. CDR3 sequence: CATRLKGTNYNEQFF. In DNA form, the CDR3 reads TGTGCCACCCGGCTAAAAGGGACTAACTACAATGAGCAGTTCTTC.